This TCR beta chain is from a study of T cell responses to AZD1222 COVID-19 vaccine (TCRdb year 2021). Describing the broader study: TCR sequencing covered approximately 230 trial participants: about 210 given two doses of AZD1222 and around 26 given two doses of MenACWY control vaccine. Trial participants were enrolled by age into subgroups of 18-55, 56-69 and 70-plus years, and approximately 150, 30 and 60 TCR-sequenced participants, respectively, were included in these subgroups. Overall study outcomes, separate from this receptor: The whole spike protein was spanned by vaccine-associated CD4 TCRs, and dominant responses were seen in regions 160-218 and 743-854. Epitopes outside the regions mutated in the B.1.351 and B.1.1.7 variants were reportedly recognized by nearly half of the unique spike-specific TCRs. A significant rise in spike-specific TCR breadth and depth was observed after two AZD1222 doses relative to day 0 and relative to MenACWY recipients. Conclusions about previously exposed vaccinees are limited because only 5 or 6 AZD1222 recipients were SARS-CoV-2 seropositive at baseline. No day 14 peak-response samples were available, so repertoires were characterized only after the peak T cell response. The 56-69-year group was small, and its depth increase did not reach significance, likely because of low power. Participants were mostly white British and included more females than males, and it was suggested by the authors that clonal diversity may have been underestimated.

The germline V gene (reference sequence) supplies CDR1 LGHDT and CDR2 YNNKEL. The CDR3 covers 14 residues, taking in both the cysteine and the phenylalanine. Just CDR3 DNA is preserved here, 42 bases in frame from base 1. V is pared back by 5 bases and J by 2 bases, with 9 bases lying between the germline termini. As regards this clone: What antigen it recognizes has not been identified. No base-level quality is on record; no much larger clone is a single base apart.

The CDR3 regions of human TCRbeta chains were subjected to immunosequencing. The original methods were these. Repertoire TCRs were matched against a reference library of SARS-CoV-2-specific TCRs generated with the MIRA antigen-specificity platform. Breadth was defined as the fraction of unique TCRs that were SARS-CoV-2-associated. Depth was defined as the fraction of total T cells that were SARS-CoV-2-associated. Using the MIRA data, every spike-specific TCR was mapped to the spike region that the TCR reacted to and assigned to either a CD4 or a CD8 class. Log10-transformed breadth and depth values were compared by one-way ANOVA with Sidak's multiple comparisons tests. TCRdb mirrors the immuneACCESS table, restricted to in-frame sequences. Some clones are absent from its copies; in checked studies, under half trace to an unresolved V gene, and the reason for the others is unknown. V and J calls and clone size are as listed in that table; D and trimming were resolved from the DNA. A total of 110,000 to 150,000 clones appear in this sample, approximately 90% of them only once. The ten largest account for 1.5% to 2.5% of the sample.

Sample time point, as interpreted from the label and publication: about 28 days (+/-7) after the second vaccine dose. Because spike-specific TCR depth and breadth did not differ between the two schedules, AZD1222 recipients who got a second dose at roughly 4 weeks were pooled with those who got a second dose at roughly 12 weeks. Samples from vaccinated people were obtained from the UK trials COV001 and COV002, which included a single-blind randomized controlled phase 2/3 trial of AZD1222 (ChAdOx1 nCoV-19) in healthy adults. For TCRbeta chain sequencing, PBMC samples were collected from trial participants at day 0 and at day 28 after the second dose.

The chain was built from TRBV3-1 (or the pseudogene TRBV3-2) and TRBJ2-2; the D gene remains uncertain. The TCR originated in an adult who received the AZD1222 COVID-19 vaccine. Sequences were derived from peripheral blood, sampled 28 days after the second AZD1222 dose. The base sequence is TGTGCCAGCAGCGAAAACAGCAACACCGGGGAGCTGTTTTTT. It specifies CASSENSNTGELFF.